The following is a T cell receptor beta chain sequence with its context. Its antigen remains unknown. This specimen comes from a study of cytomegalovirus exposure and HLA in healthy donors. PCR primers comprised 60 Vbeta and 13 Jbeta primers. Repertoires were generated with immunoSEQ multiplex PCR, while TCRdb's copy carries only in-frame clones and drops some. The table includes over 100,000 clones, around 83% detected once. Notes on the study in general: Prior analysis indicated that the majority of TCR beta V segments exhibited productivity approximately 87% or approximately 30% of the time.

Sequenced material: PBMCs. This clonotype was sampled from a man aged 30 to 45 in good health and CMV-seropositive.

The CDR3 protein is CASSYSGRQETQYF. The CDR3 nucleotides read TGTGCCAGCAGTTACTCGGGCAGACAAGAGACCCAGTACTTC. V and J are TRBV6-6 and TRBJ2-5; D remains ambiguous. The V end was cut by 0 bases, the J end by 2 bases, with 7 bases between. Germline V gene lookup returns CDR1 MNHNY and CDR2 SVGAGI (reference sequence). There are 14 residues in the CDR3.